This TCR beta chain was identified during a study of cytomegalovirus exposure and HLA in healthy donors. General observations from the study: Reports showed the classifier diagnosing cytomegalovirus status with high specificity and sensitivity.

Concerning this clone itself: Its matching antigen is unknown. Distinct nucleotide sequences in the sample also encode this CDR3.

PCR amplification relied on 60 Vbeta primers (plus 13 Jbeta primers). Sequencing was performed with immunoSEQ multiplex PCR; in TCRdb, only in-frame clones are kept and a portion is missing. The sample records over 50,000 clones, approximately 87% being singletons. Sequenced input: PBMCs. The TCR was taken from a man aged 18-30 years in good health and CMV-seronegative.

The CDR3 reads CASSIGGDTQYF. CDR3 sequence (DNA): TGTGCCAGTAGTATAGGAGGAGATACGCAGTATTTT. The chain joins TRBV19 to TRBJ2-3; no definite D call. Trimming stripped 1 base from V and 5 bases from J, with 4 bases between. Looked up from germline, CDR1 is LNHDA and CDR2 is SQIVND (reference sequence). The CDR3 length is 12 residues.